The T cell receptor (beta chain) under discussion was sequenced for a study of Ad26.COV2.S vaccination and SARS-CoV-2 variants. For the study at large: The trial was COV1001 and the donor's arm was Ad26.COV2.S.

Assay used: immunoSEQ multiplex PCR; TCRdb lists only in-frame clones, some missing. The data hold about 350,000 clones, with around 89% observed a single time. As to treatment: around 19 received Ad26.COV2.S at low or high dose, single or two shots; several received placebo; per-sample allocation not given. The samples date from day 63 after the first vaccine or placebo injection. Built on an Ad26 vector, the vaccine expressed Wuhan-strain SARS-CoV-2 spike. Trimming stripped 7 bases from V and 2 bases from J, with 13 bases between. From germline, CDR1 is SGHTS and CDR2 YDEGEE. The CDR3 loop spans 14 amino acids.

Sequences were derived from peripheral blood, sampled in a trial of Ad26.COV2.S vaccine versus placebo. J is TRBJ1-3 and V is TRBV5-8; D is ambiguous. This TCR came from a person between 18 and 59 years old who received the Ad26.COV2.S COVID-19 vaccine or a placebo. The CDR3 is CASLSRGTGNTIYF. The DNA for the CDR3 is TGTGCCAGCTTGTCCCGGGGAACTGGAAACACCATATATTTT.